Below, 23 T cell receptor beta chains from the same sample are listed, as sequenced in a study of molecular identifiers for immune sequencing clone quantification. MiXCR was run by TCRdb on the PCR reads, yielding one entry per CDR3 protein. Among approximately 550,000 distinct CDR3 sequences listed, 20% to 25% were seen once. The sequenced sample was naive CD8+ T cells from blood, with Jurkat cell RNA spiked in. Described subset: FACS-sorted CD8+CD4-CCR7+CD45RA+ naive T cells. Receptors originate from a human donor in good health. Some libraries in this study had Jurkat cell RNA spiked in.

Only a few counts were recorded for this clonotype. The genes are TRBV28 and TRBJ2-2; 7 bases are shared with TRBD1. V trimming: 4 bases; J trimming: 0 bases; junction bases outside the gene matches: 5. Looked up from germline, CDR1 is MDHEN and CDR2 is SYDVKM. CDR3 length: 16 residues. CDR3 protein: CASSWPGQSNTGELFF. The CDR3 DNA reads TGTGCCAGCAGTTGGCCGGGACAGTCGAACACCGGGGAGCTGTTTTTT.

Of note for this clonotype: Germline is not matched at one junction end, which may reflect a read error. The chain is built from TRBV9 and TRBJ2-2; a weak D match, TRBD1 (7 bases). CDR3 length: 19 amino acids. CDR1 and CDR2 from the germline V gene are SGDLS and YYNGEE. The CDR3 DNA is TGTGCCAGCAGGGAGACAGGGACTGAACCACTATTAAACACCGGGGAGCCGTTTTTT. It is translated as CASRETGTEPLLNTGEPFF. The full variable domain, with the rest looked up from reference TRBV9 and TRBJ2-2, is DSGVTQTPKHLITATGQRVTLRCSPRSGDLSVYWYQQSLDQGLQFLIQYYNGEERAKGNILERFSAQQFPDLHSELNLSSLELGDSALYFCASRETGTEPLLNTGEPFFGEGSRLTVL.

The V and J genes are TRBV4-2 and TRBJ2-4, with TRBD2 identical over 11 bases. V shed 0 bases and J 3 bases; nucleotides not matched to a gene: 7. Germline CDR1 LGHNA, CDR2 YNFKEQ. The CDR3 contains 18 residues. The CDR3 nucleotides read TGTGCCAGCAGCCAAGAAGAAACTAGCGGGAGCGTCAAAAACATTCAGTACTTC. Protein: CASSQEETSGSVKNIQYF.

There are a few counts of this clonotype. V usage is TRBV29-1 and J usage is TRBJ2-1; D is undetermined. Trimming removed 2 bases at V and 15 bases at J, with 11 bases between. CDR3 size: 10 residues. Germline CDR1 is SQVTM and CDR2 is ANQGSEA. The CDR3 protein is CSVETPPGFF. CDR3 in DNA: TGCAGCGTTGAAACCCCCCCTGGGTTCTTC.

Only a few counts were recorded for this clonotype. The V gene is TRBV6-2 or TRBV6-3, the J gene TRBJ2-3; no clear D. The CDR3 runs to 13 residues. Deletions cut 4 bases from V and 2 bases from J, with 7 bases between. Germline V gene data show CDR1 as MNHEY and CDR2 as SVGEGT. The CDR3 sequence is CASSWTNTDTQYF. CDR3 nucleotide sequence: TGTGCCAGCAGTTGGACCAACACAGATACGCAGTATTTT.

This clonotype has a count of ten or more. The chain uses TRBV2 and TRBJ2-7; 8 nucleotides align to TRBD1. Trimming removed 3 bases from V and 4 bases from J; junction bases left unmatched: 5. Germline CDR1 and CDR2: SNHLY and FYNNEI. This CDR3 has 14 amino acids. The CDR3 is CASSEAGGAYEQYF. DNA for the CDR3: TGTGCCAGCAGTGAGGCAGGGGGCGCGTACGAGCAGTACTTC.

This clonotype was seen more than once but under ten times. The chain is built from TRBV5-5 and TRBJ1-2; the D is unclear. Germline values: CDR1 SGHKS, CDR2 YYEKEE (reference sequence). Trimming shortened V by 3 bases and J by 0 bases, and 12 bases separated the two germline ends. CDR3 size: 15 residues. CDR3 in DNA: TGTGCCAGCAGCTCGTCAGGTCTAGCTAACTATGGCTACACCTTC. The encoded protein is CASSSSGLANYGYTF.

This clonotype was seen a few times. This chain connects TRBV28 to TRBJ2-1, with 11 positions matching TRBD2. J gave up 0 bases and V 4 bases, and 26 bases lay outside the gene matches. CDR1 and CDR2 from the germline V gene are MDHEN and SYDVKM. This CDR3 has 24 amino acids. DNA for the CDR3: TGTGCCAGCAGTTCCCTCGGGACAGGGCGAGGTCAAACTAGCGGGAGTTTCTCCTACAATGAGCAGTTCTTC. Translation: CASSSLGTGRGQTSGSFSYNEQFF.

The chain has TRBV7-2 and TRBJ2-7; possible D gene TRBD2, 6 bases. Germline CDR1 reads SGHTA; CDR2 reads FQGNSA. V was cut by 11 bases and J by 3 bases, with 20 bases left in between. The CDR3 contains 14 residues. Here the CDR3 DNA reads TGTGCCTCCGCAGTTGGCGGGAATTACTACGAGCAGTACTTC. Translated: CASAVGGNYYEQYF.

Comment on this clonotype: A read error is possible here, since a much larger clone lies one base away. The chain carries TRBV3-1 and TRBJ2-5; D is uncertain. With 6 bases removed from V and 3 bases from J, the gap between germline ends came to 14 bases. CDR1 and CDR2 (germline): LGHDT, YNNKEL (reference sequence). The CDR3 consists of 14 residues. The CDR3 DNA reads as TGTGCCAGCAGAAACCACGGGCTGGAAGAGACCCAGTACTTC. It encodes CASRNHGLEETQYF.

This clonotype was found many times. CDR3 nucleotide sequence: TGCGCCAGCAGCCGGGGACTAGCGAGGAACAATGAGCAGTTCTTC. Its protein is CASSRGLARNNEQFF. The chain combines TRBV4-1 with TRBJ2-1; 10 bases fit TRBD2. The ends lost 4 bases at V and 5 bases at J; junction bases unmatched: 5. Germline assignment: CDR1 MGHRA and CDR2 YSYEKL. This CDR3 spans 15 amino acids.

This clonotype was seen many times. The chain employs TRBV20-1 and TRBJ2-3; TRBD2 might be the D (6 bases). Germline CDR1 reads DFQATT; CDR2 reads SNEGSKA (reference sequence). This CDR3 has 13 amino acids. Trimming shortened V by 3 bases and J by 0 bases, and 7 bases separated the two germline ends. The CDR3 loop is CSASGGSTDTQYF. The CDR3 DNA reads as TGCAGTGCTAGCGGGGGAAGCACAGATACGCAGTATTTT.

Ten or more counts support this clonotype. The chain employs TRBV4-1 and TRBJ1-5, with a tentative D call TRBD1 (5 bases). V was pared by 1 base and J by 4 bases, with 11 bases between. Germline V lookup: CDR1 MGHRA, CDR2 YSYEKL. CDR3 length: 15 amino acids. CDR3 in DNA: TGCGCCAGCAGCCAAGGAGGGGCAGGTAATCAGCCCCAGCATTTT. Encoded protein: CASSQGGAGNQPQHF.

This clonotype was seen ten or more times. This chain links TRBV20-1 with TRBJ2-7, with 11 positions matching TRBD2. Germline CDR1 reads DFQATT; CDR2 reads SNEGSKA (reference sequence). The CDR3 totals 13 residues. Unmatched junction bases numbered 4, after V lost 3 bases and J lost 6 bases. CDR3 sequence reads: CSARTSGVVEQYF. CDR3 nucleotides: TGCAGTGCTAGGACTAGCGGGGTTGTCGAGCAGTACTTC.

About this clonotype itself: Possible read error: a much larger clone is one base away. The rearrangement joins TRBV4-1 to TRBJ1-6, with a possible D match to TRBD1 (6 bases). Germline CDR1 is MGHRA and CDR2 is YSYEKL. CDR3 size: 14 residues. CDR3 sequence: CASTLGQPNSPPHF. The CDR3 coding sequence is TGCGCCAGCACCCTCGGACAGCCTAATTCACCCCCCCACTTT.

A note on this clonotype: Given a much more abundant clone one base away, this may be a read error. This chain joins TRBV6-5 and TRBJ2-5, with TRBD1 matching 7 bases. Per germline, CDR1 MNHEY and CDR2 SVGAGI. The CDR3 consists of 14 residues. CDR3 sequence reads: CAGSLGGGRETQYF. The CDR3 bases are TGTGCCGGCAGTCTAGGGGGCGGGCGAGAGACCCAGTACTTC.

This clonotype was counted a few times. V is TRBV9 and J is TRBJ2-7; 7 nucleotides line up with TRBD1. Germline V CDR1 and CDR2: SGDLS, YYNGEE. CDR3 length: 14 residues. V was clipped by 4 bases and J by 7 bases; unmatched bases: 11. CDR3 sequence reads: CASSRWDSQEEQYF. The DNA for the CDR3 is TGTGCCAGCAGCAGATGGGACAGCCAGGAGGAGCAGTACTTC. Supplemented by reference TRBV9 and TRBJ2-7, the full variable domain reads DSGVTQTPKHLITATGQRVTLRCSPRSGDLSVYWYQQSLDQGLQFLIQYYNGEERAKGNILERFSAQQFPDLHSELNLSSLELGDSALYFCASSRWDSQEEQYFGPGTRLTVT.

V is TRBV10-2 and J is TRBJ1-5, with 7 bases matching TRBD1. The CDR3 covers 15 residues. Germline V gene lookup returns CDR1 WSHSY and CDR2 SAAADI. The trim removed 3 bases at V and 2 bases at J, leaving 4 bases unmatched. The CDR3 reads CASSDQGGGNQPQHF. CDR3 bases: TGCGCCAGCAGTGACCAAGGGGGCGGCAATCAGCCCCAGCATTTT.

About this clonotype: This may stem from a read error, because a much larger clone lies one nucleotide away. This chain uses TRBV28 with TRBJ2-3; D unresolved. Germline loops: CDR1 MDHEN, CDR2 SYDVKM. Trimming pared 4 bases from V and 2 bases from J, leaving 10 bases between. This CDR3 contains 14 residues. The CDR3 sequence: CASSSKRNTDTQYF. The CDR3, as DNA: TGTGCCAGCAGTTCCAAACGGAACACAGATACGCAGTATTTT. Combining the CDR3 with reference TRBV28 and TRBJ2-3 gives the whole variable domain DVKVTQSSRYLVKRTGEKVFLECVQDMDHENMFWYRQDPGLGLRLIYFSYDVKMKEKGDIPEGYSVSREKKERFSLILESASTNQTSMYLCASSSKRNTDTQYFGPGTRLTVL.

In this sample, this clonotype turned up many times. V usage is TRBV20-1 and J usage is TRBJ1-1, with a tentative D call TRBD1 (5 bases). Germline V CDR1 and CDR2: DFQATT, SNEGSKA (reference sequence). The CDR3 runs to 14 residues. Deletions cut 3 bases from V and 1 base from J, with 12 bases between. This CDR3 is CSASSNRWNTEAFF. CDR3 coding DNA: TGCAGTGCTAGTAGTAACAGGTGGAACACTGAAGCTTTCTTT.

This clonotype showed up just a few times. This chain links TRBV28 with TRBJ2-2; 7 nucleotides line up with TRBD1. The germline CDR1 and CDR2 sequences are MDHEN and SYDVKM. The V segment lost 3 bases and the J segment 4 bases; nucleotides outside the gene matches: 8. CDR3 length: 16 residues. In DNA, the CDR3 is TGTGCCAGCAGTTTCCCCACAGGGGCGGGCACCGGGGAGCTGTTTTTT. As protein: CASSFPTGAGTGELFF.

This clonotype was seen a single time. Since a much larger clone is just one base distant, this may be a read error. V is TRBV7-2 and J is TRBJ2-7; D gene unclear. The CDR3 is 12 amino acids. Germline CDR1 reads SGHTA; CDR2 reads FQGNSA. CDR3 in amino acids: CASSPEYREQNF. In nucleotides, the CDR3 is TGTGCCAGCAGCCCGGAGTACCGTGAGCAGAACTTC.

This chain joins TRBV6-5 and TRBJ1-2; D is ambiguous. V gave up 4 bases and J gave up 0 bases, with 9 bases separating them. This CDR3 has 14 amino acids. CDR1 and CDR2 (germline): MNHEY, SVGAGI. The CDR3 spells CASSSSGANYGYTF. DNA of the CDR3: TGTGCCAGCAGTTCGAGCGGAGCTAACTATGGCTACACCTTC.